This T cell receptor beta chain was profiled in a study of identical twins (dated by TCRdb to between 2015 and 2016). Broadly, across the study: The study deep-sequenced TCR alpha and beta repertoires from monozygotic twins, unrelated adults of various ages and cord blood to test whether fetal clonotypes persist. To rule out contamination, replicate twin experiments were performed at different times with different library preparation protocols. What the work shows at the level of the full study, not this receptor alone: Recombination models systematically underestimated out-of-frame TCR alpha sharing in monozygotic twins but agreed with sharing between unrelated individuals. Invariant T cells such as MAIT and iNKT could partly confound zero-insertion analyses, though diverse VJ usage argued against this for most clonotypes. Out-of-frame TCR alpha sequences shared between twins showed an excess of low generation-probability sequences compared with coincidental sharing between unrelated individuals. Fewer insertions were carried by abundant cord blood beta clonotypes, a similar but weaker trend appeared in young adult naive repertoires, and no such trend appeared in memory repertoires. A weaker excess of twin sharing was found in beta out-of-frame sequences because the signal-to-noise ratio was lowered by fewer shared sequences. Because the same donors could not be followed over many years, the conclusions depended on cross-sectional statistical analysis.

The sample holds a few counts of this clonotype. The clone's antigen remains unknown. The sample holds no much larger clone one base away, and base qualities are not on file. The germline ends are 18 bases apart after V is trimmed by 9 bases and J by 0 bases. From the germline V gene, CDR1 is ENHRY and CDR2 is SYGVKD. The CDR3 holds 17 amino acids from the cysteine to the phenylalanine. The entry retains the CDR3 DNA only, 51 bases that are in frame from base 1. Every donor was a healthy Caucasian. Three pairs of female monozygotic twins, all aged roughly 18 to 29 years, made up the twin cohort. Positive isolation kits from Invitrogen were used to isolate CD4+ and CD8+ T cell populations. Libraries were built with 5' RACE. Sequenced using an Illumina HiSeq 2000. A universal primer binding site was introduced by template switching, and a unique molecular identifier was present in the final cDNA, enabling accurate counting of TCR cDNA molecules. Specific primers in the conserved constant-segment region were used to synthesize first-strand cDNA for TCR alpha and beta chains. To control for contamination, each cDNA library was double barcoded with a SMART-Mk sample barcode plus Illumina barcodes. TruSeq adapter sequences along with Illumina sample barcodes were introduced in two successive PCR steps. The Illumina HiSeq platform was used with custom primers to sequence TCR alpha and beta cDNA libraries. In the authors' own workflow: Unique molecular identifiers were extracted from raw reads with MiGEC, and CDR3 positions were determined with MiXCR. Recombination models were inferred per individual with the repgenHMM and IGoR tools using an EM algorithm. The tcR package in R was used for shared clonotype analysis, with sharing normalized by the product of cloneset sizes. To study raw recombination without the effects of thymic and clonal selection, out-of-frame nonproductive sequences were analyzed. Starting from the raw public reads, TCRdb applied fastp trimming at Q25, assembled clones with MiXCR and retained in-frame beta chains. For every CDR3 protein sequence, its rows merge into one entry that carries the most common genes and DNA. In this record, the V and J calls reflect TCRdb's handling and not the investigators' own analysis. Within this sample are 450,000 to 500,000 distinct CDR3 sequences, with more than 13% of them counted one time only. Clones ranked in the top ten supply 0.98% of the sample.

These same records also appear under a second study, on yellow fever vaccine responses in identical twins. The second study also describes: According to the authors, in identical twins the way T cells responded to vaccination appeared partly convergent and partly personalized. In the study, vaccine-responding T cell clones were precisely tracked in identical twins.

The source of this sequence is a woman younger than 35 in good health. The sequence links TRBV10-3 to TRBJ2-6; the D gene identity is not certain. Sequencing used CD4+ T cells sorted from blood. The CDR3 reads CAIVDPAPLSGANVLTF. The bases are TGTGCCATAGTAGATCCTGCGCCCCTCTCTGGGGCCAACGTCCTGACTTTC.